The 32 T cell receptor beta chains below were found in one sample sequenced in a study of spatial heterogeneity in lung cancer. General observations from the study: Within tumors, counts of expanded alpha and beta TCRs tracked tumor mutation counts.

These receptors' antigens are unknown. Time point reported: sample taken at primary tumor resection. TCRdb reanalysed the 5' RACE reads using MiXCR and keeps one entry per CDR3 protein. Of around 7,800 distinct CDR3 sequences in the sample, 8% to 10% were seen once. The material sequenced was lung tumor tissue, taken at surgery. These receptors were obtained from a male donor with early-stage non-small cell lung cancer.

Relative to its sample, this clonotype is medium-sized. This beta chain slipped into a library made for alpha chains as a stray read, so its size is not meaningful. V gene TRBV24-1 combines with J gene TRBJ2-3; D gene unclear. This CDR3 contains 16 residues. V was trimmed by 5 bases and J by 0 bases, leaving 14 bases between them. The V gene's germline CDR1 is KGHDR and CDR2 SFDVKD. The CDR3 bases are TGTGCCACCAGTGGACGTCGAACATGCAGCACAGATACGCAGTATTTT. It encodes CATSGRRTCSTDTQYF.

A word on this clonotype: Little can be read into the size of this beta chain, an off-target read in a library designed for alpha chains. This chain uses TRBV7-6 with TRBJ2-3; D assignment may be TRBD1 or TRBD2 (5 bases each). Germline V gene lookup returns CDR1 SGHVS and CDR2 FNYEAQ. This CDR3 has 14 residues. The V and J ends lost 5 bases and 0 bases respectively, with 9 bases between them. The CDR3 coding sequence is TGTGCCAGCAGCCTCGAGGGGAGCACAGATACGCAGTATTTT. This gives the protein CASSLEGSTDTQYF.

This clonotype ranks as medium-sized. Little can be read into the size of this beta chain, an off-target read in a library designed for alpha chains. This chain joins TRBV7-2 and TRBJ2-2, with 7 nucleotides matching TRBD2. Germline values: CDR1 SGHTA, CDR2 FQGNSA. V gave up 5 bases and J gave up 6 bases; unmatched junction bases: 6. The CDR3 is 14 residues long. This CDR3 reads CASSAGLGPGELFF. Written as DNA, the CDR3 is TGTGCCAGCAGCGCCGGACTAGGTCCCGGGGAGCTGTTTTTT. The variable domain in full, with the rest retrieved from reference TRBV7-2 and TRBJ2-2, is GAGVSQSPSNKVTEKGKDVELRCDPISGHTALYWYRQSLGQGLEFLIYFQGNSAPDKSGLPSDRFSAERTGGSVSTLTIQRTQQEDSAVYLCASSAGLGPGELFFGEGSRLTVL.

Within the sample, this clonotype is medium-sized. This beta chain is off target for a library built for alpha chains, so its abundance means little. The chain couples TRBV19 to TRBJ1-5; 7 bases agree with TRBD1. Germline lookup yields CDR1 LNHDA and CDR2 SQIVND (reference sequence). V shed 3 bases, J shed 6 bases, and the junction held 8 bases outside the gene matches. The CDR3 has 15 residues. The CDR3 coding sequence is TGTGCCAGTAGTATCAGACAGGGTAGGGCTCAGCCCCAGCATTTT. Encoded protein: CASSIRQGRAQPQHF.

By proportion, this clonotype is medium-sized. This beta chain turned up in a library designed for alpha chains; as an off-target read, its abundance says little. The gene calls are TRBV5-1 and TRBJ2-3; D gene uncertain. The V and J ends lost 0 bases and 0 bases respectively, with 5 bases between them. There are 14 residues in the CDR3. Germline assignment: CDR1 SGHRS and CDR2 YFSETQ. The CDR3 DNA reads as TGCGCCAGCAGCTTGGTCCAGAGCACAGATACGCAGTATTTT. Translation gives CASSLVQSTDTQYF. The complete variable domain, with remaining parts taken from reference TRBV5-1 and TRBJ2-3, reads KAGVTQTPRYLIKTRGQQVTLSCSPISGHRSVSWYQQTPGQGLQFLFEYFSETQRNKGNFPGRFSGRQFSNSRSEMNVSTLELGDSALYLCASSLVQSTDTQYFGPGTRLTVL.

On this clonotype itself: This beta chain came through as a stray read in a library set up for alpha chains, and its size says little. This chain uses TRBV2 with TRBJ2-5; a possible D gene is TRBD2 (6 bases). V was clipped by 6 bases and J by 4 bases, with 15 bases between them. Germline-derived CDR1 and CDR2 are SNHLY and FYNNEI. The CDR3 covers 14 residues. The CDR3 loop is CASRRDPDRETQYF. In DNA, the CDR3 is TGTGCCAGCAGGCGGGATCCAGATCGAGAGACCCAGTACTTC.

By sample share, this clonotype is medium-sized. This beta chain came through as a stray read in a library set up for alpha chains, and its size says little. This chain joins TRBV5-1 and TRBJ2-3; 10 bases agree with TRBD1. Germline-derived CDR1 and CDR2 are SGHRS and YFSETQ. The CDR3 is 15 amino acids. Germline trimming cut 5 bases from V and 1 base from J; bases unmatched to any gene: 4. CDR3 bases: TGCGCCAGCAGTCGCGGGACAGGGGGCACAGATACGCAGTATTTT. The encoded protein is CASSRGTGGTDTQYF.

This clonotype is medium-sized within its sample. In a library made to pick up alpha chains, this beta chain is a stray read with a size that means little. V gene TRBV12-3 or TRBV12-4 combines with J gene TRBJ2-7; no reliable D call. CDR3 length: 11 amino acids. V lost 4 bases, J lost 6 bases, and 7 bases lay in between. The CDR3 here is CASSSGPEQYF. The DNA of the CDR3 is TGTGCCAGCAGTTCTGGCCCCGAGCAGTACTTC.

A word on this clonotype: Since the library was made to target alpha chains, this beta chain is a stray read and its abundance is not meaningful. The chain carries TRBV20-1 and TRBJ1-2; 10 positions agree with TRBD1. The length of the CDR3 is 19 residues. Germline-derived CDR1 and CDR2 are DFQATT and SNEGSKA (reference sequence). Germline trimming cut 0 bases from V and 4 bases from J; bases unmatched to any gene: 17. The CDR3 protein is CSARDPRDRGSFSSYGYTF. DNA of the CDR3: TGCAGTGCTAGAGACCCTCGGGACAGGGGTTCCTTCTCGAGCTATGGCTACACCTTC.

In this sample, this clonotype is medium-sized. This beta chain lies outside the target of a library built for alpha chains; its clone size means little. The chain employs TRBV20-1 and TRBJ1-1; D unclear. This CDR3 has 11 residues. The V gene lost 0 bases and the J gene lost 6 bases, with 5 bases spanning the gap. The germline gives CDR1 DFQATT, CDR2 SNEGSKA (reference sequence). The CDR3, as DNA: TGCAGTGCTAGAGATCCACCTGAAGCTTTCTTT. It translates to CSARDPPEAFF.

With regard to this clonotype: This beta chain was picked up by a library intended for alpha chains and is off target, so its count carries little meaning. The V call is TRBV6-2 or TRBV6-3, the J call TRBJ1-6; 9 nucleotides match TRBD1. This CDR3 is built from 15 residues. In germline, CDR1 is MNHEY, CDR2 SVGEGT. V lost 4 bases and J lost 12; bases outside the gene matches: 10. CDR3 residues: CASSSLQGAGGPLHF. CDR3 bases: TGTGCCAGCAGTTCCCTACAGGGGGCCGGCGGACCCCTCCACTTT.

This clonotype was detected many times. The library was built for alpha chains, so this beta chain is an off-target read and its size means little. The rearrangement uses TRBV4-3 and TRBJ2-1; D not resolved. The germline V and J ends were trimmed by 2 bases and 5 bases, with 13 bases remaining between them. The germline CDR1 and CDR2 sequences are LGHNA and YSLEER. CDR3 length: 15 residues. CDR3 sequence (DNA): TGCGCCAGCAGCCAACACCTATACCAAAACAATGAGCAGTTCTTC. It yields the protein CASSQHLYQNNEQFF.

In its sample, this clonotype ranks as medium-sized. This beta chain appears as a stray read in a library generated for alpha chains; its size is not informative. The chain combines TRBV7-2 with TRBJ1-1, with 10 bases lining up with TRBD1. Germline V gene sequence: CDR1 SGHTA, CDR2 FQGNSA. CDR3 length: 15 residues. V was clipped by 7 bases and J by 10 bases; unmatched bases: 15. The CDR3 region is CASTLTGTGVSGAFF. The CDR3 DNA reads as TGTGCCAGCACCCTTACCGGGACAGGGGTTTCTGGAGCTTTCTTT.

There are a few counts of this clonotype. With the library built for alpha chains, this beta chain is off target and its frequency is not meaningful. The chain recombines TRBV4-2 with TRBJ2-1; no firm D call. CDR1 LGHNA and CDR2 YNFKEQ come from the germline V gene. The CDR3 has 15 residues. V was cut by 0 bases and J by 12 bases, with 18 bases left in between. Written as DNA, the CDR3 is TGTGCCAGCAGCCAAGATGGGTCCGCCGCTGCAGGGCAGTTCTTC. Translated: CASSQDGSAAAGQFF.

Within the sample, this clonotype is medium-sized (0.01 to 0.1%). For a library built for alpha chains, this beta chain is a stray read; little rests on its size. The chain uses TRBV6-5 and TRBJ1-2; the match to TRBD1 covers 10 bases. Germline V gene lookup returns CDR1 MNHEY and CDR2 SVGAGI. The CDR3 spans 15 residues. After removal of 5 bases from V and 7 bases from J, the junction contained 10 bases not matched to a gene. CDR3 bases: TGTGCCAGCAGTAACCCGGGACAGGGGTTCTCTGGCTACACCTTC. It is translated as CASSNPGQGFSGYTF.

By share, this clonotype ranks as medium-sized. This beta chain is an unintended read in a library built for alpha chains; its size means little. The chain is built from TRBV20-1 and TRBJ2-7; no clear D. The CDR3 has 12 residues. Germline CDR1 is DFQATT and CDR2 is SNEGSKA (reference sequence). V lost 0 bases and J 12 bases, leaving 15 bases between the germline ends. CDR3 in amino acids: CSARDEKKRSYF. The CDR3 nucleotides read TGCAGTGCTAGAGACGAAAAAAAACGGTCGTACTTC.

This clonotype qualifies as medium-sized. Found in a library prepared for alpha chains, this beta chain is an off-target read, and its abundance has little meaning. This chain joins TRBV7-2 and TRBJ2-7; tentative D call: TRBD1 (6 bases). V was trimmed by 5 bases and J by 3 bases, leaving 14 bases between them. From germline, CDR1 is SGHTA and CDR2 FQGNSA. This CDR3 region has 14 residues. The CDR3 nucleotides are TGTGCCAGCAGCCCGCCCGGGACACGCTACGAGCAGTACTTC. Amino acids: CASSPPGTRYEQYF.

This clonotype was seen repeatedly, ten times or more. Because the library targeted alpha chains, this beta chain is an off-target read whose size means little. The rearrangement uses TRBV30 and TRBJ1-2, with a tentative D call TRBD1 (5 bases). The length of the CDR3 is 14 residues. Trimming took off 2 bases at V and 3 bases at J, with 13 bases between the two ends. Germline assignment: CDR1 GTSNPN and CDR2 SVGIG (reference sequence). CDR3 bases: TGTGCCTGGAGTACAGGTTCTCTTTACTATGGCTACACCTTC. It is translated as CAWSTGSLYYGYTF.

Judged by abundance, this clonotype is medium-sized (0.01 to 0.1%). With the library built for alpha chains, this beta chain is off target and its frequency is not meaningful. V and J are TRBV29-1 and TRBJ2-1, with TRBD2 matching 10 bases. CDR3 length: 13 residues. CDR1 and CDR2 from the germline V gene are SQVTM and ANQGSEA. With 2 bases clipped from V and 6 bases from J, the junction kept 1 base outside the gene matches. This CDR3 is CSVESGRGNEQFF. CDR3 DNA: TGCAGCGTTGAAAGCGGGAGGGGCAATGAGCAGTTCTTC.

At least ten counts were recorded for this clonotype. Because the library targeted alpha chains, this beta chain is an off-target read whose size means little. V gene TRBV29-1 combines with J gene TRBJ2-7; D is unresolved. The CDR3 length is 12 residues. Trimming removed 3 bases from V and 3 bases from J, with 9 bases in between. The germline CDR1 and CDR2 sequences are SQVTM and ANQGSEA. DNA for the CDR3: TGCAGCGTTGAGGTCAGCAACTACGAGCAGTACTTC. Its translation is CSVEVSNYEQYF.

Judged by abundance, this clonotype is medium-sized. In a library made to pick up alpha chains, this beta chain is a stray read with a size that means little. The chain recombines TRBV6-2 or TRBV6-3 with TRBJ2-3; D unclear. V was pared by 2 bases and J by 8 bases, with 17 bases between. There are 15 residues in the CDR3. Germline assignment: CDR1 MNHEY and CDR2 SVGEGT. CDR3 sequence: CASSYDSGEQRTQYF. CDR3 nucleotides: TGTGCCAGCAGTTACGACTCGGGCGAGCAGCGTACGCAGTATTTT.

This clonotype has a handful of counts. A library prepared for alpha chains yielded this beta chain as an off-target read; its size is of little meaning. The chain joins TRBV18 to TRBJ2-5, with a possible D match to TRBD1 (6 bases). Looked up from germline, CDR1 is KGHSH and CDR2 is LQKENI. Trimming removed 1 base from V and 4 bases from J, with 7 bases in between. CDR3 length: 13 residues. CDR3 protein: CASSPRDTETQYF. Here the CDR3 DNA reads TGTGCCAGCTCACCACGGGACACAGAGACCCAGTACTTC.

This clonotype is classed as medium-sized (0.01 to 0.1%). Little can be read into the size of this beta chain, an off-target read in a library designed for alpha chains. The V call is TRBV20-1, the J call TRBJ2-3; 9 bases line up with TRBD2. The CDR3 length is 15 residues. The trim removed 1 base at V and 2 bases at J, leaving 4 bases unmatched. Germline loops: CDR1 DFQATT, CDR2 SNEGSKA (reference sequence). The CDR3 nucleotides are TGCAGTGCTAGAGTGGCGGGAGGGCCCACAGATACGCAGTATTTT. It specifies CSARVAGGPTDTQYF.

This clonotype has at least ten counts. Since it is a stray read in a library aimed at alpha chains, this beta chain has a size that is not meaningful. The chain joins TRBV7-2 to TRBJ1-4, with D possibly TRBD1 on 5 matching bases. Germline CDR1 reads SGHTA; CDR2 reads FQGNSA. V lost 5 bases and J lost 8, with 15 bases in between. The CDR3 spans 14 residues. CDR3 DNA sequence: TGTGCCAGCAGCCGACTGGGGGTACGGGAAAAACTGTTTTTT. Amino acid sequence: CASSRLGVREKLFF.

This clonotype has just a few counts. This beta chain is off target for a library built for alpha chains, so its abundance means little. The V call is TRBV5-6, the J call TRBJ2-2, with TRBD2 matching 9 bases. With V trimmed by 2 bases and J by 6 bases, 5 bases remained unmatched. CDR3 size: 15 residues. Germline CDR1 is SGHDT and CDR2 is YYEEEE. This chain's CDR3 is CASSLASGIPGELFF. Here the CDR3 DNA reads TGTGCCAGCAGCTTAGCTAGCGGGATCCCCGGGGAGCTGTTTTTT.

In this sample, this clonotype turned up many times. Being off target in a library aimed at alpha chains, this beta chain has a size of little meaning. This chain links TRBV20-1 with TRBJ2-7; 10 bases line up with TRBD2. Germline V gives CDR1 DFQATT, CDR2 SNEGSKA (reference sequence). Losses at the gene ends were 5 bases for V and 0 bases for J; bases not matched to a gene: 7. The CDR3 covers 15 residues. The CDR3 is CSAPQTSGHSYEQYF. Written as DNA, the CDR3 is TGCAGTGCTCCCCAGACTAGCGGGCACTCCTACGAGCAGTACTTC.

This clonotype counts as medium-sized. This beta chain came through as a stray read in a library set up for alpha chains, and its size says little. The gene calls are TRBV20-1 and TRBJ1-2; 8 bases are shared with TRBD1. Germline CDR1 reads DFQATT; CDR2 reads SNEGSKA (reference sequence). Losses at the gene ends were 1 base for V and 6 bases for J; bases not matched to a gene: 7. The length of the CDR3 is 14 residues. The CDR3 DNA reads as TGCAGTGCTAGAGTTCCGAGGACAGGGCATGGCTACACCTTC. It encodes CSARVPRTGHGYTF.

This clonotype showed up many times. Since it is a stray read in a library aimed at alpha chains, this beta chain has a size that is not meaningful. The chain recombines TRBV4-3 with TRBJ2-7, with D possibly being TRBD1 (6 bases). The V end lost 4 bases, the J end lost 7 bases, and 20 bases lay between the germline ends. Germline V gene data show CDR1 as LGHNA and CDR2 as YSLEER. The CDR3 is 15 amino acids. The CDR3 DNA reads TGCGCCAGCAGCCCAGAAGGGGGATATAGGTCGGAGCAGTACTTC. This gives the protein CASSPEGGYRSEQYF.

This clonotype is termed medium-sized. This beta chain came through as a stray read in a library set up for alpha chains, and its size says little. The chain is built from TRBV7-2 and TRBJ2-5; TRBD2 aligns across 10 bases. Trimming at V came to 3 bases and at J to 4 bases, leaving 5 bases not matched to a gene. The germline V gene encodes CDR1 SGHTA and CDR2 FQGNSA. There are 15 residues in the CDR3. The CDR3 nucleotides are TGTGCCAGCAGCTTTCAAGCGGGAGGGGGAGAGACCCAGTACTTC. As protein: CASSFQAGGGETQYF.

Comments on this clonotype: In a library made to pick up alpha chains, this beta chain is a stray read with a size that means little. V and J are TRBV7-8 and TRBJ2-3; D gene unclear. Per the germline V gene, CDR1 is SGHVS and CDR2 is FQNEAQ. The V end was cut by 5 bases, the J end by 4 bases, with 16 bases between. The CDR3 contains 15 residues. The CDR3 bases are TGTGCCAGCAGCGATTTTAGGAGAAAGTCAGATACGCAGTATTTT. Translating gives CASSDFRRKSDTQYF.

This clonotype rates as medium-sized (0.01 to 0.1%). Being off target in a library aimed at alpha chains, this beta chain has a size of little meaning. V gene TRBV28 combines with J gene TRBJ2-7; the D call may be TRBD1 or TRBD2 (5 bases each). V was cut by 5 bases and J by 3 bases, with 11 bases left in between. The CDR3 runs 13 residues. Germline lookup yields CDR1 MDHEN and CDR2 SYDVKM. The CDR3 sequence is CASSPGGRYEQYF. CDR3 nucleotides: TGTGCCAGCAGTCCTGGGGGACGCTACGAGCAGTACTTC.

This clonotype was counted ten times or more. This beta chain represents an off-target read in a library built for alpha chains; its size is of limited meaning. The CDR3 protein is CASTERQKPPDAGNTIYF. CDR3 bases: TGTGCCAGCACCGAAAGGCAGAAACCTCCTGACGCTGGAAACACCATATATTTT. The chain couples TRBV21-1 to TRBJ1-3. TRBV21-1 is an annotated pseudogene. The CDR3 consists of 18 residues.